This T cell receptor beta chain is from a study of blood T cell repertoires in COVID-19. Overall study: Both acute and convalescent COVID-19 samples were obtained from the United States, Italy and Spain.

This clone was detected once. TCRdb keeps only in-frame clones here, not all; method: immunoSEQ multiplex PCR. The table shows about 210,000 clones, with about 84% occurring only once. Enrollees, about 18 to 89 years old, lived in 20 to 25 US areas. Sequences were obtained from PBMCs or T cells enriched from blood (not recorded which). This TCR was sampled from a man aged 25 to 40 with acute COVID-19.

The CDR3, as DNA: TGTGCCAGCAGCTTGGGACAGCCCTATGGCTACACCTTC. Encoded protein: CASSLGQPYGYTF. V gene TRBV5-6 combines with J gene TRBJ1-2, with a possible D match to TRBD1 (5 bases). This CDR3 comprises 13 residues. CDR1 and CDR2 from the germline V gene are SGHDT and YYEEEE. The V end was cut by 0 bases, the J end by 4 bases, with 7 bases between. Complete variable domain (other parts from reference TRBV5-6 and TRBJ1-2): DAGVTQSPTHLIKTRGQQVTLRCSPKSGHDTVSWYQQALGQGPQFIFQYYEEEERQRGNFPDRFSGHQFPNYSSELNVNALLLGDSALYLCASSLGQPYGYTFGSGTRLTVV.